This T cell receptor (beta chain) was profiled in a study of glioma-infiltrating T cells after dendritic cell vaccination (dated by TCRdb to the mid-2010s). Background for the entire study: The cohort included 15 or so glioblastoma patients drawn from Phase I and II dendritic cell vaccination trials, of whom 9 were newly diagnosed and 6 had recurrent disease. Between the early 2000s and the early 2010s, the patients were given dendritic cell vaccination pulsed with autologous tumor lysate. The vaccine consisted of monocyte-derived dendritic cells cultured less than nine days with IL-4 and GM-CSF, then pulsed overnight with autologous tumor lysate. Each patient was given three intradermal dendritic cell vaccine injections, spaced two weeks apart, in the arm below the axilla. Tumor-infiltrating lymphocyte content was quantified and tumor and blood repertoires were compared in dendritic cell-vaccinated glioblastoma patients by deep sequencing of TCR beta CDR3 regions. TCR sequencing metrics, including TIL content and tumor-blood repertoire overlap, were correlated with survival after dendritic cell vaccination.

In the paper's terms, the time point label means: after dendritic cell vaccination, including at tumor progression/relapse. Selection of patients required sufficient residual fresh-frozen tumor tissue and over two years of available survival data. Although molecular status otherwise differed among the glioblastoma patients, no patient had an isocitrate dehydrogenase mutation. PBMC were collected before vaccination, two weeks after the third vaccination, and at tumor progression if tumor progression occurred. The Qiagen DNeasy Blood extraction Kit was used for extraction of genomic DNA. The CDR3 runs 16 amino acids, cysteine and phenylalanine included. Kept here is only the CDR3 DNA, which spans 48 bases and is read in frame from base 1. Based on the germline V gene, the CDR1 and CDR2 sequences are SGHTA and FQGNSA. V is cut by 3 bases and J by 2 bases, and the space between the germline ends is 11 bases.

A word on this clone: What antigen it recognizes has not been identified. No clone much larger than this one lies a single base away; base qualities are absent.

The immunoSEQ assay amplified TCRB CDR3 regions from approximately 2 micrograms of genomic DNA, or from all available DNA when less than that amount was available. The multiplex PCR relied on 60 forward primers for TCR V beta segments and 13 reverse primers for J beta segments. To estimate the number of reads per starting template, synthetic control templates were added to each sample at limiting dilution. Reads of 87 bp were generated by sequencing on the Illumina HiSeq System. On the authors' methods: PCR and sequencing errors were removed by merging closely related sequences with a nearest neighbor algorithm. TCR overlap was defined as the percentage of unique tumor TCR beta sequences that were also found in the peripheral blood of the same patient. TCRdb mirrors the immuneACCESS table, restricted to in-frame sequences. Some clones are absent from its copies; in checked studies, under half trace to an unresolved V gene, and the reason for the others is unknown. For V, J and clone size, that table is used; D and trimming come from the DNA. The sample includes around 90,000 clones, with about 81% observed a single time. Roughly 2% of the sample rests with the top ten.

The study at large found these results: TCR clonality showed no direct relationship with survival, which suggests that a diverse polyclonal response may matter. The response model built on TCR overlap across three groups was characterized as speculative, with prospective validation still needed. The cohort was small and heterogeneous, and full blood and tumor sets were available for few patients, with initial-recurrent tumor pairs available for even fewer patients. Longer time to progression and overall survival after dendritic cell vaccination were predicted by higher estimated pretreatment TIL content.

This TCR was sampled from a human donor with glioblastoma. This sample comprised blood, obtained after dendritic cell vaccination. The rearranged chain carries TRBV7-2 and TRBJ1-6; a tentative D match to TRBD1 spans 5 bases. The DNA sequence is given as TGTGCCAGCAGCTTTCAGGGCCCAGCCTATAATTCACCCCTCCACTTT. This sequence encodes CASSFQGPAYNSPLHF.